This T cell receptor beta chain stems from a study of T-cell reconstitution after alpha-beta-depleted transplantation in children. Study conclusions and caveats: One year post-transplant, T-cell counts and diversity were largely derived from T cells produced anew.

TCRbeta library preparation incorporated unique molecular identifiers. One entry per CDR3 protein, called by TCRdb with MiXCR from the PCR reads. The repertoire holds a few hundred thousand distinct CDR3 sequences, with 25% to 30% as singletons. As for this clonotype: Its cognate antigen is unknown.

The CDR3 has 17 amino acids. The junction had 15 bases not matched to a gene; V was cut back by 0 bases and J by 7 bases. Germline V lookup: CDR1 MGHRA, CDR2 YSYEKL. This receptor was taken from a boy in the first two years of life with Wiskott-Aldrich syndrome, due to receive a stem cell transplant. The sample here was PBMCs, taken before TCRalphabeta/CD19-depleted stem cell transplant. This chain joins TRBV4-1 and TRBJ2-7, with 7 nucleotides matching TRBD1. Here the CDR3 reads CASSQDFTLGGRLEQYF. CDR3 bases: TGCGCCAGCAGCCAAGATTTTACCCTAGGGGGCCGTTTGGAGCAGTACTTC.